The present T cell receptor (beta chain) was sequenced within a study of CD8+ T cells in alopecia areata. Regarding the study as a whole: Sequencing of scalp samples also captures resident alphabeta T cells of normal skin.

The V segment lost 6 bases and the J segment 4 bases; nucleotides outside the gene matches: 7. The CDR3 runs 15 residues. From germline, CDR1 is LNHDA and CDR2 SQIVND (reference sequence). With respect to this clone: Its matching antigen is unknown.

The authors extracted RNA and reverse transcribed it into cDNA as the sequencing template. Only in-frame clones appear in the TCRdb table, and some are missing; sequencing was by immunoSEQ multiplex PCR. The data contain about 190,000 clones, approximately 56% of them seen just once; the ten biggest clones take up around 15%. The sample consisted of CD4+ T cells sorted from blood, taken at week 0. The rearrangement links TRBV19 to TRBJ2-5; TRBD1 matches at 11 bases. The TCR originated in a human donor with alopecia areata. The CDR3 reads CASRTGTGGAETQYF. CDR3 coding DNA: TGTGCCAGTAGGACCGGGACAGGGGGGGCAGAGACCCAGTACTTC.